The entry below describes one T cell receptor (beta chain). Its cognate antigen is unknown. This record belongs to a study of regulatory T cells in long-lasting Graves disease. About the research overall: In persistent Graves' disease, antithyroid drugs had been taken for over 5 years and TSH receptor antibodies stayed positive. Whole-study results and caveats: It was possible that the small sample size reduced accuracy. Newly diagnosed disease favored TRBV20-1 and TRBJ2-1 over persistent disease. Persistent Graves' patients possessed reduced TCR diversity relative to recently diagnosed ones.

The authors built TCR beta libraries using iRepertoire HTBI primers and Arm-PCR of CDR3 regions. TCRdb used MiXCR to reprocess the multiplex PCR reads, holding one entry per CDR3 protein. This sample yields roughly 360,000 distinct CDR3 sequences, of which about 23% are seen a single time; around a quarter belongs to the top ten. The CDR3 has 14 amino acids. The V and J ends lost 3 bases and 2 bases respectively, with 9 bases between them. CDR1 and CDR2 from the germline V gene are KGHDR and SFDVKD. As to time point: persistent/refractory GD, antithyroid drugs over 5 years with positive TRAb. The TCR library was prepared using RNA isolated from PBMCs.

Sequences were derived from peripheral blood mononuclear cells (PBMCs), sampled when the disease was refractory, from a patient treated with antithyroid drugs. The chain carries TRBV24-1 and TRBJ1-1, with D unclear. The receptor was derived from a woman between 35 and 50 years old with Graves disease. The CDR3 spells CATSDTDGNTEAFF. CDR3 nucleotide sequence: TGTGCCACCAGTGATACGGACGGAAACACTGAAGCTTTCTTT.